The 25 T cell receptor beta chains in this list originate from one sample, sequenced in a study of patients and donors after allogeneic stem cell transplantation. TCRdb recomputed calls from the RT-PCR reads with MiXCR, one row per CDR3 protein. Of around 150,000 distinct CDR3 sequences listed, around 28% are singletons. The material sequenced was blood, either unsorted or a sorted T cell fraction (not recorded which). The receptors here all came from a human donor who was either an allogeneic HSCT recipient or a stem cell or donor lymphocyte infusion donor (not recorded which). It is not recorded whose cells these are; they may come from a transplant donor.

This clonotype appeared once. This chain links TRBV12-3 or TRBV12-4 with TRBJ2-5, with TRBD1 identical over 11 bases. V shed 5 bases, J shed 7 bases, and the junction held 3 bases outside the gene matches. The CDR3 covers 13 residues. CDR3 nucleotide sequence: TGTGCCAGCAGTACCGGGACAGGGGGGACCCAGTACTTC. As protein: CASSTGTGGTQYF.

This clonotype has more than one count but fewer than ten. The gene calls are TRBV12-3 or TRBV12-4 and TRBJ2-5; 9 bases agree with TRBD2. The CDR3 consists of 15 residues. V was pared by 6 bases and J by 5 bases, with 10 bases of the junction left unmatched. CDR3: CASSLVGGLAETQYF. Written as DNA, the CDR3 is TGTGCCAGCAGCCTGGTGGGGGGACTAGCTGAGACCCAGTACTTC.

In this sample, this clonotype turned up a few times. This CDR3 reads CASSGTAQETQYF. CDR3 sequence (DNA): TGTGCCAGCTCCGGGACAGCCCAAGAGACCCAGTACTTC. The chain links TRBV18 to TRBJ2-5; 7 bases match TRBD1. V trimming: 6 bases; J trimming: 1 base; junction bases outside the gene matches: 2. The length of the CDR3 is 13 residues. Germline V gene lookup returns CDR1 KGHSH and CDR2 LQKENI.

This clonotype was observed many times. The V and J genes are TRBV4-3 and TRBJ1-2, with 7 bases that match TRBD1. This CDR3 is built from 14 residues. Germline V gene data show CDR1 as LGHNA and CDR2 as YSLEER. V lost 3 bases to trimming and J lost 8 bases; unmatched junction nucleotides: 9. DNA for the CDR3: TGCGCCAGCAGCCACCGCGGGACAGCTAGGGGCTACACCTTC. Protein: CASSHRGTARGYTF.

This clonotype appeared a few times. This CDR3 is CSVLGPLPYEQYF. The CDR3 bases are TGCAGCGTCCTGGGACCCCTTCCCTACGAGCAGTACTTC. The gene calls are TRBV29-1 and TRBJ2-7; TRBD1 or TRBD2 may be the D gene (5 bases each). The CDR3 is made up of 13 amino acids. Trimming removed 6 bases from V and 2 bases from J, with 14 bases in between. The germline V gene encodes CDR1 SQVTM and CDR2 ANQGSEA.

This clonotype has more than one count but fewer than ten. The V and J genes are TRBV27 and TRBJ2-7; D may be TRBD2 (5 bases). The CDR3 totals 15 residues. Germline V CDR1 and CDR2: MNHEY, SMNVEV (reference sequence). V was cut by 0 bases and J by 5 bases, with 14 bases left in between. In DNA, the CDR3 is TGTGCCAGCAGTTTATCTCCTAGCCCGTTAGACGAGCAGTACTTC. This translates into CASSLSPSPLDEQYF.

This clonotype has just a few counts. The chain recombines TRBV10-3 with TRBJ1-2; 7 bases are shared with TRBD1. The J segment lost 2 bases and the V segment lost 3 bases, leaving 3 bases of the junction unmatched. The germline V gene encodes CDR1 ENHRY and CDR2 SYGVKD. CDR3 size: 14 residues. The chain's CDR3 is CAISDIRGNYGYTF. For the CDR3, the DNA is TGTGCCATCAGTGACATCAGGGGGAACTATGGCTACACCTTC.

The V gene is TRBV28, the J gene TRBJ1-2; no firm D call. V lost 3 bases and J 5 bases, leaving 13 bases between the germline ends. The CDR3 contains 14 residues. Germline assignment: CDR1 MDHEN and CDR2 SYDVKM. The CDR3 protein is CASSFPNRLYGYTF. CDR3 DNA: TGTGCCAGCAGTTTTCCGAACAGACTTTATGGCTACACCTTC.

This clonotype appeared a few times. This chain joins TRBV18 and TRBJ1-2, with D tentatively TRBD1 (5 bases). CDR3 length equals 16 residues. Trimming took 2 bases from V and 4 from J, leaving 17 bases between them. CDR1 is KGHSH and CDR2 is LQKENI in the germline V gene. CDR3 DNA: TGTGCCAGCTCACCATACATAGGGGAAGATAGCTATGGCTACACCTTC. Encoded protein: CASSPYIGEDSYGYTF.

The rearrangement joins TRBV28 to TRBJ2-1; 8 nucleotides agree with TRBD2. V was clipped by 5 bases and J by 3 bases; unmatched bases: 9. This CDR3 is 16 amino acids long. CDR1 is MDHEN, CDR2 SYDVKM, per germline. The CDR3 here is CASSPGGTQVYNEQFF. The CDR3 DNA sequence: TGTGCCAGCAGTCCGGGGGGGACCCAGGTCTACAATGAGCAGTTCTTC.

This sequence joins TRBV12-3 or TRBV12-4 and TRBJ2-3; D perhaps matches TRBD1 (5 bases). The V end lost 3 bases, the J end lost 2 bases, and 9 bases lay between the germline ends. CDR3 size: 14 residues. The CDR3 coding sequence is TGTGCCAGCAGTTTCCCCAGGGACACAGATACGCAGTATTTT. This gives the protein CASSFPRDTDTQYF.

In this sample, this clonotype turned up once. The chain recombines TRBV24-1 with TRBJ2-2; D is unclear. V gave up 6 bases and J gave up 4 bases, with 11 bases separating them. The CDR3 length is 14 residues. CDR1 and CDR2 (germline): KGHDR, SFDVKD. CDR3 in amino acids: CATSPFTGTGELFF. CDR3 in DNA: TGTGCCACCAGTCCGTTCACGGGCACCGGGGAGCTGTTTTTT.

The CDR3 here is CASSFTSGAYNEQFF. Written as DNA, the CDR3 is TGTGCCAGCAGCTTTACTAGCGGGGCGTACAATGAGCAGTTCTTC. The chain joins TRBV7-9 to TRBJ2-1; the match to TRBD2 covers 10 bases. CDR3 length equals 15 residues. Germline V gives CDR1 SEHNR, CDR2 FQNEAQ (reference sequence). Germline trimming cut 3 bases from V and 4 bases from J; bases unmatched to any gene: 3.

This clonotype was detected many times. The chain joins TRBV20-1 to TRBJ1-1; tentative D call: TRBD1 (5 bases). The CDR3 is made up of 13 amino acids. Germline values: CDR1 DFQATT, CDR2 SNEGSKA (reference sequence). CDR3 bases: TGCAGAGGGGCCGCGGGCAGCGCGCTTGAAGCTTTCTTT. This codes for CRGAAGSALEAFF.

The chain joins TRBV11-1 to TRBJ1-1; the match to TRBD1 covers 10 bases. With 1 base clipped from V and 4 bases from J, the junction kept 6 bases outside the gene matches. The CDR3 extends over 16 amino acids. The germline gives CDR1 SGHAT, CDR2 FQDESV (reference sequence). CDR3 nucleotides: TGTGCCAGCAGCTTAGGACCGGGACAGGGGAGCACTGAAGCTTTCTTT. Translation: CASSLGPGQGSTEAFF.

The V gene is TRBV2, the J gene TRBJ1-5; the D gene is possibly TRBD1 (5 bases). Germline V gives CDR1 SNHLY, CDR2 FYNNEI. V shed 4 bases and J shed 11 bases, with 6 bases lying between them. The CDR3 runs 10 residues. In DNA form, the CDR3 reads TGTGCCAGCAGTGGGGGGACCCAGCATTTT. It encodes CASSGGTQHF.

The J gene is TRBJ1-4, the V gene TRBV7-9; the D is unclear. V lost 5 bases, J lost 8 bases, and 18 bases lay in between. Per germline, CDR1 SEHNR and CDR2 FQNEAQ (reference sequence). This CDR3 is 15 amino acids long. In DNA form, the CDR3 reads TGTGCCAGCAGCCCAAGATTCGGTGCGTCCGAAAAACTGTTTTTT. This encodes CASSPRFGASEKLFF.

The rearrangement joins TRBV10-3 to TRBJ2-1; 13 nucleotides align to TRBD2. This CDR3 has 13 amino acids. Germline-derived CDR1 and CDR2 are ENHRY and SYGVKD. The V gene end was trimmed by 5 bases and the J gene end by 10 bases; junction bases not matched to a gene: 2. CDR3 DNA sequence: TGTGCCATCAGTCCGGGACTAGCGGGAGAGCAGTTCTTC. Amino acid sequence: CAISPGLAGEQFF.

The gene calls are TRBV12-3 or TRBV12-4 and TRBJ1-1; D is unclear. The V gene lost 6 bases and the J gene lost 6 bases, with 8 bases spanning the gap. The CDR3 length is 11 residues. The CDR3 loop is CASSIFSEAFF. CDR3 coding DNA: TGTGCCAGCAGCATTTTCTCTGAAGCTTTCTTT.

This clonotype appeared a few times. Here the CDR3 DNA reads TGCGCCAGTAAGGCTAGGGAGAACACCGGGGAGCTGTTTTTT. Protein: CASKARENTGELFF. This chain uses TRBV5-1 with TRBJ2-2; D call uncertain. CDR1 and CDR2 (germline): SGHRS, YFSETQ. The V gene lost 8 bases and the J gene lost 1 base, with 12 bases spanning the gap. The CDR3 runs 14 residues.

The rearrangement joins TRBV14 to TRBJ2-2; tentatively, D is TRBD2 (6 bases). This CDR3 is 15 amino acids long. Per germline, CDR1 SGHDN and CDR2 FVKESK. The V end lost 3 bases, the J end lost 4 bases, and 12 bases lay between the germline ends. CDR3 protein: CASSQGLRFTGELFF. CDR3 bases: TGTGCCAGCAGCCAGGGACTCCGATTCACCGGGGAGCTGTTTTTT.

This clonotype was counted a few times. The rearrangement joins TRBV5-5 to TRBJ2-1; 9 bases are shared with TRBD2. Germline V gives CDR1 SGHKS, CDR2 YYEKEE (reference sequence). The ends lost 3 bases at V and 0 bases at J; junction bases unmatched: 7. This CDR3 is built from 17 residues. The CDR3 protein is CASSSRMTSGSYNEQFF. The CDR3 DNA is TGTGCCAGCAGCTCCCGAATGACTAGCGGCTCCTACAATGAGCAGTTCTTC.

V and J are TRBV5-1 and TRBJ2-5, with 8 nucleotides matching TRBD1. CDR1 is SGHRS, CDR2 YFSETQ, per germline. The junction had 6 bases not matched to a gene; V was cut back by 4 bases and J by 1 base. The CDR3 consists of 15 residues. CDR3: CASSVGQGSQETQYF. As DNA, the CDR3 is TGCGCCAGCAGCGTTGGACAGGGAAGCCAAGAGACCCAGTACTTC.

This rearrangement joins TRBV6-6 to TRBJ1-1; D is possibly TRBD1 (5 bases). The germline V gene encodes CDR1 MNHNY and CDR2 SVGAGI (reference sequence). With 10 bases removed from V and 1 base from J, the gap between germline ends came to 13 bases. This CDR3 spans 13 amino acids. The CDR3 region has the DNA TGTGCCATCCGGGACTCCGCGAACACTGAAGCTTTCTTT. Protein sequence: CAIRDSANTEAFF.

CDR3 amino acids: CATSRWDRNYGYTF. CDR3 DNA: TGTGCCACCAGTCGCTGGGACCGGAACTATGGCTACACCTTC. The chain is built from TRBV24-1 and TRBJ1-2, with D possibly TRBD1 on 5 matching bases. CDR3 length equals 14 residues. Trimming left V 6 bases short and J 2 bases short, with 12 bases between. The germline V gene encodes CDR1 KGHDR and CDR2 SFDVKD.